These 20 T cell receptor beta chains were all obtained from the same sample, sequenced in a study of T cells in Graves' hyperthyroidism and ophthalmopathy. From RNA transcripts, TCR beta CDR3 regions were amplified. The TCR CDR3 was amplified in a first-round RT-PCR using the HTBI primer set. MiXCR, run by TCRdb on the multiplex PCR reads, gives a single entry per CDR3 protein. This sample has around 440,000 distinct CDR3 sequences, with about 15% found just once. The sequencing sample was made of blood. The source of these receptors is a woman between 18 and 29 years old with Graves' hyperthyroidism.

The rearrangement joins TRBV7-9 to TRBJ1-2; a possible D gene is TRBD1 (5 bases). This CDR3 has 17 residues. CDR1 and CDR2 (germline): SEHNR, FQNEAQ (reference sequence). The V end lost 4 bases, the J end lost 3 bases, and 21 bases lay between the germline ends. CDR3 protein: CASSSRGKGGSDYGYTF. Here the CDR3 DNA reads TGTGCCAGCAGCTCACGGGGGAAAGGTGGGTCGGACTATGGCTACACCTTC.

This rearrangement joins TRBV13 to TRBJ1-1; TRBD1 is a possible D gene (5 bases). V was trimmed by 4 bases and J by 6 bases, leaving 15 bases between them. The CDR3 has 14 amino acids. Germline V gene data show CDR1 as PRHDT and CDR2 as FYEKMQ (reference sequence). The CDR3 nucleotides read TGTGCCAGCAGCTCAGGGTTGGGAGTCTCTGAAGCTTTCTTT. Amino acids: CASSSGLGVSEAFF.

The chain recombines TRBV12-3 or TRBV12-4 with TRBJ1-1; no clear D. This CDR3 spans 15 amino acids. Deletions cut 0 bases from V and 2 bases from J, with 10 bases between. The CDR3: CASSLAGYPNTEAFF. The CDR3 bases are TGTGCCAGCAGTTTAGCGGGATACCCTAACACTGAAGCTTTCTTT.

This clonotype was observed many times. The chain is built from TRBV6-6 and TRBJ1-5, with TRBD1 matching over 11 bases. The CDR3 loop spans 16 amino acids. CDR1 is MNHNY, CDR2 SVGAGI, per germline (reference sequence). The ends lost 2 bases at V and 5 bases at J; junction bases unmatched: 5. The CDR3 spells CASSYRGQGGHQPQHF. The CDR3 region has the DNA TGTGCCAGCAGTTACAGGGGACAGGGGGGCCATCAGCCCCAGCATTTT.

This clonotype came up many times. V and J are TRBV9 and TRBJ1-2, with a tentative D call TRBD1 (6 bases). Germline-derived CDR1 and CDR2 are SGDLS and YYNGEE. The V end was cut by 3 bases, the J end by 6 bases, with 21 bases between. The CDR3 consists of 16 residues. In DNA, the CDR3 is TGTGCCAGCAGCGCCTTGGGCAGGGGAAAGAGCGATGGCTACACCTTC. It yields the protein CASSALGRGKSDGYTF.

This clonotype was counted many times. Here the CDR3 reads CAISAESLRGGTEQFF. CDR3 sequence (DNA): TGTGCCATCAGTGCGGAATCCCTTCGGGGGGGGACTGAGCAGTTCTTC. The rearrangement uses TRBV10-3 and TRBJ2-1, with 8 bases that match TRBD2. V lost 4 bases and J lost 9; bases outside the gene matches: 14. Germline values: CDR1 ENHRY, CDR2 SYGVKD. This CDR3 has 16 amino acids.

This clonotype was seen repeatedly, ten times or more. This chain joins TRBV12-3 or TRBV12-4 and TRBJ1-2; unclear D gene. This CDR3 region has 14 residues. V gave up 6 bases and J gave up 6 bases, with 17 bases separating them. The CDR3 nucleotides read TGTGCCAGCAGGCCGGGAGCCCGAAGTGATGGCTACACCTTC. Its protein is CASRPGARSDGYTF.

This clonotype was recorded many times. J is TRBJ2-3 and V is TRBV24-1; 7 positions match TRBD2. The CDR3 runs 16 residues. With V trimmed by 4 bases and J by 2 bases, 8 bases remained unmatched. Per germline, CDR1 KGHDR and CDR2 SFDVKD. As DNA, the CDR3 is TGTGCCACCAGTGAATGGTCTAGCGGTTCCACAGATACGCAGTATTTT. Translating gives CATSEWSSGSTDTQYF.

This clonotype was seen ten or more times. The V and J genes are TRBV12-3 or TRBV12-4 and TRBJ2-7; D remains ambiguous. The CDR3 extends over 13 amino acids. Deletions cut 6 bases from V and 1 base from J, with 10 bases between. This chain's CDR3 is CASSPRRSYEQYF. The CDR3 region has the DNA TGTGCCAGCAGCCCCAGAAGGTCCTACGAGCAGTACTTC.

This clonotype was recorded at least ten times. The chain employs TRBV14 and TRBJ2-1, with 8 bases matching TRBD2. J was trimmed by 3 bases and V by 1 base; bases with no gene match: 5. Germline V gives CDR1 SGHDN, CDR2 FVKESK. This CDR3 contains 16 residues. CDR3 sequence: CASSQGRTSGYNEQFF. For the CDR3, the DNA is TGTGCCAGCAGCCAAGGTCGCACTAGCGGCTACAATGAGCAGTTCTTC.

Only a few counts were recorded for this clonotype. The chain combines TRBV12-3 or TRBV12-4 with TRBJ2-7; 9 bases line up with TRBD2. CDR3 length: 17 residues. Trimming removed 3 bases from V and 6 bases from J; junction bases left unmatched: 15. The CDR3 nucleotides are TGTGCCAGCAGTTTCCCTCCGCGGGAGGGCCTGGGGGGCGAGCAGTACTTC. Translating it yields CASSFPPREGLGGEQYF.

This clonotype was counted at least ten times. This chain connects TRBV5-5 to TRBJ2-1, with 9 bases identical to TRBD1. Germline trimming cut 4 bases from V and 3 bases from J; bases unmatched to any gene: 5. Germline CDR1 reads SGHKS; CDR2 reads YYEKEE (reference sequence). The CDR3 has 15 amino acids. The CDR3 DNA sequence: TGTGCCAGCAGCCCAAGACAGGGGGGCTACAATGAGCAGTTCTTC. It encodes CASSPRQGGYNEQFF.

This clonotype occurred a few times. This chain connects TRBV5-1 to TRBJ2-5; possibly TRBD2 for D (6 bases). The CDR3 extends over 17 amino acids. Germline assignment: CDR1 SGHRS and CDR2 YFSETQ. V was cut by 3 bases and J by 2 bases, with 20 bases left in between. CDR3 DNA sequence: TGCGCCAGCAGCTCCGGGACGATAGCCGCGGGGCAAGAGACCCAGTACTTC. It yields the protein CASSSGTIAAGQETQYF.

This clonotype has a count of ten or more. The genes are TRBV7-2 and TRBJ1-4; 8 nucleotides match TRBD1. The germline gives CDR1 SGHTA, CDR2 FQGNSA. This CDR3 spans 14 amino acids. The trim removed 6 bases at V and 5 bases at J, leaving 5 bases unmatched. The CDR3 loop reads CASRPGGGNEKLFF. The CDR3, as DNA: TGTGCCAGCAGACCAGGGGGCGGGAATGAAAAACTGTTTTTT.

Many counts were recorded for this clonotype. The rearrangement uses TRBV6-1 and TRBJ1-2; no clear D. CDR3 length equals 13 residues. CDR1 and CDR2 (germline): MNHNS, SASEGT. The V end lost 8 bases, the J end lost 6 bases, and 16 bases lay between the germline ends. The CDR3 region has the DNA TGTGCCAGCGAAAAGAGGGAGGCAGATGGCTACACCTTC. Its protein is CASEKREADGYTF.

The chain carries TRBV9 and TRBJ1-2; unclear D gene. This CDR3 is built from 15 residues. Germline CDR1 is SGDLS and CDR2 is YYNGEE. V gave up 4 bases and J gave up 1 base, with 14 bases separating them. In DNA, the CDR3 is TGTGCCAGCAGCCAGTCTCCCCTGAGTAACTATGGCTACACCTTC. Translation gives CASSQSPLSNYGYTF.

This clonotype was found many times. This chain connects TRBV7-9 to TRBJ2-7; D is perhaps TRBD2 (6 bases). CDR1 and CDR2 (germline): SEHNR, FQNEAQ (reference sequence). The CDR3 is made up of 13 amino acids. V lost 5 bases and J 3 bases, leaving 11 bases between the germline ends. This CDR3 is CASSRDFDYEQYF. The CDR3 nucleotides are TGTGCCAGCAGCAGGGACTTTGACTACGAGCAGTACTTC.

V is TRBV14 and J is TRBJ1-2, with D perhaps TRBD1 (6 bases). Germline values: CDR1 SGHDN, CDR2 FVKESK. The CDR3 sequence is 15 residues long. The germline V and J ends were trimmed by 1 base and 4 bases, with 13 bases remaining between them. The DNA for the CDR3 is TGTGCCAGCAGCCAAGGCCGGGGGGCCGGCTATGGCTACACCTTC. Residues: CASSQGRGAGYGYTF.

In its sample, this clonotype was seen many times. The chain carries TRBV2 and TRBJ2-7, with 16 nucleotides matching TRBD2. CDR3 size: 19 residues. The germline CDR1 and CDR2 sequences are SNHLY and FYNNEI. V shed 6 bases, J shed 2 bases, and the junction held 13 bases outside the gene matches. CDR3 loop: CASRDPTTGTSGRAYEQYF. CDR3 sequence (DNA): TGTGCCAGCAGGGACCCAACGACAGGGACTAGCGGGAGGGCCTACGAGCAGTACTTC.

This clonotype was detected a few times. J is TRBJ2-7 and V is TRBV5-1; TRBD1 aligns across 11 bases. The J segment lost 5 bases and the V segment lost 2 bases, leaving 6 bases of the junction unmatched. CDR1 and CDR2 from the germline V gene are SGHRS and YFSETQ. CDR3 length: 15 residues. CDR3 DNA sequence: TGCGCCAGCAGCTTAGGACAGGGGGCTCGGGACGAGCAGTACTTC. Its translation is CASSLGQGARDEQYF.